This TCR beta chain originates from a study of blood T cell repertoires in COVID-19. This CDR3 is built from 16 residues. Unmatched junction bases numbered 15, after V lost 1 base and J lost 12 bases. Germline loops: CDR1 SGHDT, CDR2 YYEEEE. Sequencing used immunoSEQ multiplex PCR; TCRdb keeps in-frame clones, though not all of them. The top ten hold 1.5% to 2% of the sample, which has about 480,000 clones, more than 75% seen once. This sequence joins TRBV5-6 and TRBJ1-4, with 7 bases matching TRBD1. The clonotype originates from a woman aged 35 to 49 who had recovered from COVID-19. The sample comprised PBMCs or T cells enriched from blood (not recorded which). The CDR3 DNA reads as TGTGCCAGCAGCTTGTGGACAGGCGCTCTCCATGGGGAACTGTTTTTT. This sequence encodes CASSLWTGALHGELFF.